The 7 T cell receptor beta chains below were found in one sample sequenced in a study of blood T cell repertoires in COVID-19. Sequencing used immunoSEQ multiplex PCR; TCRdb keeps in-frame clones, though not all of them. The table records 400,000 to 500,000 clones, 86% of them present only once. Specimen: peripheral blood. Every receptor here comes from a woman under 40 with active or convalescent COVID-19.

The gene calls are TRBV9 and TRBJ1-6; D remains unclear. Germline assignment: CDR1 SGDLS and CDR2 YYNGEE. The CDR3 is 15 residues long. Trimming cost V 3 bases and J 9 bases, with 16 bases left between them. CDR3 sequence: CASSEGVPGASPLHF. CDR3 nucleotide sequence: TGTGCCAGCAGCGAGGGAGTTCCGGGCGCTTCACCCCTCCACTTT.

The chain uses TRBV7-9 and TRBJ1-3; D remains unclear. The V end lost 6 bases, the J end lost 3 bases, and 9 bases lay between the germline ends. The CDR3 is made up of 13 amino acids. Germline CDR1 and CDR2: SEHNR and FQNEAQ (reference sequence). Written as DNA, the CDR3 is TGTGCCAGCAGTCAGTGGAGTGGAAACACCATATATTTT. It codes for CASSQWSGNTIYF.

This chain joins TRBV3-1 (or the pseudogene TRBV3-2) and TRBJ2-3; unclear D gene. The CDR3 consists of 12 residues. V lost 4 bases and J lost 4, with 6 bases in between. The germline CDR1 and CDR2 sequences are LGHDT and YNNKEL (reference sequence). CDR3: CASSRLSDTQYF. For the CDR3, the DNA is TGTGCCAGCAGCCGACTCTCAGATACGCAGTATTTT.

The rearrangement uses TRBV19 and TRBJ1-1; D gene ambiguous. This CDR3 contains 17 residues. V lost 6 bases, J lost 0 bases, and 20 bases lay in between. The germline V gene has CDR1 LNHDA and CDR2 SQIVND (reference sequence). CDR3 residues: CASSSTSLLEMNTEAFF. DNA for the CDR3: TGTGCCAGTAGCTCGACATCCCTTCTCGAGATGAACACTGAAGCTTTCTTT.

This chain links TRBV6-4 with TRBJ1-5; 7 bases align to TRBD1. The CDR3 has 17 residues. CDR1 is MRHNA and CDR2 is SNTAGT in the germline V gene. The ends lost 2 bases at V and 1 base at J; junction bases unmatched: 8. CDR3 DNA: TGTGCCAGCAGTGACCAGACAGGGAAGAAAAGCAATCAGCCCCAGCATTTT. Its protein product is CASSDQTGKKSNQPQHF.

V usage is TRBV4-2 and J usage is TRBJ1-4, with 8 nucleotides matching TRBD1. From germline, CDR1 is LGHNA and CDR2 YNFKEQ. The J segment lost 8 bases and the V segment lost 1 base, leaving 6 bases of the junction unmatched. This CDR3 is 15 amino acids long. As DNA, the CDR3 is TGTGCCAGCAGCCAAGCCGGGACAGGTCACGAAAAACTGTTTTTT. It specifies CASSQAGTGHEKLFF.

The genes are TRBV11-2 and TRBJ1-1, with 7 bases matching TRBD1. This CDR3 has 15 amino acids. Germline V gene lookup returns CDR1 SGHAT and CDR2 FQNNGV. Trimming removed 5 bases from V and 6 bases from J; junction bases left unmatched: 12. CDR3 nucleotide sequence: TGTGCCAGCAGCCTAAGAAGGACAGGCAATGCTGAAGCTTTCTTT. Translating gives CASSLRRTGNAEAFF.